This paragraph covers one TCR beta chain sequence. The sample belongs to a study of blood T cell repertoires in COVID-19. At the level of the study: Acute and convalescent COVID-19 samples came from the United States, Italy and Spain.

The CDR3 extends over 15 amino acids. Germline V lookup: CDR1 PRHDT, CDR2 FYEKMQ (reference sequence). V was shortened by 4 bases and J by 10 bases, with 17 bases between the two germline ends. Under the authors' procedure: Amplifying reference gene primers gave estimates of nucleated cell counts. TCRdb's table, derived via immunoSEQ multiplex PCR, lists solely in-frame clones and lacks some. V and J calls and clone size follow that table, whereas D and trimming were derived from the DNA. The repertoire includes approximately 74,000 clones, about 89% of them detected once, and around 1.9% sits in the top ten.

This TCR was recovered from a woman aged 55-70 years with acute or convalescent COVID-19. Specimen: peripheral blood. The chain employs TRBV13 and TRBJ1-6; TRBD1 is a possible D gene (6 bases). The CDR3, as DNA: TGTGCCAGCAGCTCTGAATCAGGGGAACGATCACCCCTCCACTTT. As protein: CASSSESGERSPLHF.